At least ten counts were recorded for the clone carrying this T cell receptor beta chain. The authors ran a second PCR of about 7 to 12 cycles using a sample-barcoded 5' primer and a J-beta primer mix. Each of the samples gave a minimum of 2.5 million paired-end reads that contained CDR3. TCRdb itself ran the 5' RACE reads through MiXCR, one entry per CDR3 protein. The sample contains hundreds of thousands of distinct CDR3 sequences, around 32% of which appear only once. This sample was included in a study of blood T cells in healthy people across ages. With 3 bases removed from V and 6 bases from J, the gap between germline ends came to 9 bases. The germline V gene has CDR1 DFQATT and CDR2 SNEGSKA (reference sequence). The CDR3 has 12 amino acids.

The source is a woman aged 80 or over in good health. The source material was blood. The chain links TRBV20-1 to TRBJ2-1, with D possibly being TRBD1 (5 bases). The CDR3 spells CSASDSGNEQFF. The CDR3 region has the DNA TGCAGTGCTAGCGACAGTGGCAATGAGCAGTTCTTC.